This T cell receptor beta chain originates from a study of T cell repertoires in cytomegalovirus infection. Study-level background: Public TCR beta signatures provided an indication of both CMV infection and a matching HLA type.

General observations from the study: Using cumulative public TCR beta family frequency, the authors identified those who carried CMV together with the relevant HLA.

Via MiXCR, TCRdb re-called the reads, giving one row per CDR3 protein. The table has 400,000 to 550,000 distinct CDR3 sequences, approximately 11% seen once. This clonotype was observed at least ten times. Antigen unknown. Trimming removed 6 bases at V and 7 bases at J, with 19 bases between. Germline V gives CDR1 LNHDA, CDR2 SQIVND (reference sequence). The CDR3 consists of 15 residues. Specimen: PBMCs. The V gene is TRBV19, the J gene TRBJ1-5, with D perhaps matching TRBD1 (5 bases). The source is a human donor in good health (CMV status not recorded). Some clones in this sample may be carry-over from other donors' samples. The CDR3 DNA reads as TGTGCCAGTAGCCAGGACAAGGGGTATCTACAGCCCCAGCATTTT. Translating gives CASSQDKGYLQPQHF.